Detailed here is one T cell receptor (beta chain). This clonotype is labeled medium-sized (0.01 to 0.1%). Its cognate antigen has yet to be identified. The sample holds no much larger clone one base away, and base qualities are not on file. Libraries came from 5' RACE. This sample was sequenced with a NextSeq 500. In the TCR library protocol, a unique molecular identifier was attached to each TCR cDNA molecule so that PCR and sequencing errors could be corrected. The published analysis was carried out like this. TCR identification, UMI-based error correction and CDR3 extraction were all carried out with Decombinator tools. Expanded TCRs were defined as those above a frequency of 2 per 1,000, corresponding to the top 1% of the tumor frequency distribution. Expanded tumor TCRs statistically deemed absent (corrected P<0.05) from at least one tumor region were classed as regional, and all other expanded tumor TCRs were classed as ubiquitous. Renyi diversity was computed with the R vegan package after each repertoire had been subsampled 100 times to 5,000 TCRs. To build CDR3 similarity networks, amino acid triplet string-kernel similarity was used, and CDR3s were connected when their pairwise similarity was above 0.82. TCRdb passed the public sequencing reads through fastp at Q25 and MiXCR, retaining productive beta sequences. Each entry merges the rows of one CDR3 protein and shows their most common DNA and genes. TCRdb, not the original authors, processed these V and J calls. This sample lists approximately 8,000 distinct CDR3 sequences; roughly 8.7% were detected once. Approximately 4.4% of the sample goes to the ten largest clones.

The time point label of this sample denotes: sample taken at primary tumor resection. Samples were obtained from 72 patients with early-stage, untreated non-small cell lung cancer from the lung TRACERx cohort. For TCR sequencing, whole RNA was extracted from tumor and nontumor lung tissue, or from cryopreserved PBMC samples, and no cell sorting was done. Only patients with enough RNA available from two or more tumor regions were chosen for TCR sequencing. Before selection, tumor and adjacent nontumor lung specimens were reviewed by a lung pathologist. This specimen belongs to a study of spatial heterogeneity in lung cancer (dated by TCRdb to the late 2010s). In terms of the full investigation: Beta-chain transcripts were consistently detected in greater numbers than alpha-chain transcripts, which likely reflects a higher abundance of beta-chain transcripts. TCR transcript counts in tumor regions correlated strongly with a T cell transcriptional module score from matched bulk RNA-seq. In the raw uncorrected reads, each unique combination of TCR and UMI appeared more than ten times on average. TCR alpha and beta repertoires were quantitatively compared across multiple tumor regions, matched nontumor lung and blood in non-small cell lung cancer. Nonsynonymous mutation counts, determined by whole-exome sequencing of tumor tissue, were related to TCR repertoire features. Both alpha and beta chains were TCR-sequenced in samples taken at surgery, namely 220 tumor regions, around 64 matched nontumor lung samples and 55 to 60 PBMC samples. Summary of the overall study and its limitations: The count of ubiquitous expanded TCRs correlated with the count of ubiquitous nonsynonymous mutations, and the count of regional expanded TCRs correlated with the count of regional nonsynonymous mutations. Estimated TCR-seq coverage of tumor T cells was only roughly 7.3% for alpha chains and roughly 12% for beta chains. The tumor nonsynonymous mutation count correlated with the number of expanded intratumoral alpha and beta TCRs. Additional single-cell paired TCR alpha and beta sequencing was considered necessary to confirm, at a functional level, the hypothesis that regional TCRs recognize regional mutations.

Reading from cysteine to phenylalanine, the CDR3 counts 16 amino acids. Only CDR3 DNA remains: 48 bases, in frame from the first base. Trimming takes 5 bases off V and 0 bases off J; junction bases not matched to a gene: 5. Sequences SEHNR (CDR1) and FQNEAQ (CDR2) are obtained from the germline V gene (reference sequence). The sample was lung tumor tissue, taken at surgery. The origin of this receptor is a male donor with early-stage non-small cell lung cancer. In this chain, TRBV7-9 is recombined with TRBJ2-2; TRBD2 aligns with 8 central bases. For the CDR3, the sequence is CASSPLAGPNTGELFF. In nucleotide form, the sequence is TGTGCCAGCAGCCCCCTAGCGGGTCCGAACACCGGGGAGCTGTTTTTT.